The text below deals with one T cell receptor (beta chain). This clonotype was seen many times. There is no known antigen for this receptor. One base away there is no much larger clone; base qualities are not given. This sample is drawn from a study of low-dose radiotherapy and immunotherapy resistance in tumors (dated by TCRdb to between 2022 and 2023). Looking at the study overall: Patients in Cohort 1 were given 0.5 Gy per fraction every 2 weeks, and the prescribed total PTV dose was 6.5 Gy. The translational analysis covered eight patients: three from the first dose cohort and the first five from the second dose cohort. Nivolumab was administered intravenously as a 240 mg flat dose every two weeks, and ipilimumab was administered intravenously at 1 mg/kg every six weeks. Starting on cycle 1 day 1, patients took 300 mg of aspirin by mouth once daily for four cycles. The trial did not randomize participants into treatment groups. Cyclophosphamide 200 mg/m2 was administered intravenously every two weeks, one day before each radiation and immunotherapy administration. For Cohort 2, the dose was 1 Gy per fraction given every two weeks, adding up to 13 Gy in total across 26 weeks.

In light of the paper, this sample's time point label describes: after trial treatment. This specimen's treatment or condition label, per the study, means: LDRT plus nivolumab, ipilimumab, low-dose cyclophosphamide and aspirin (RACIN trial). Donors were enrolled in RACIN, a single-arm phase I dose-escalation trial in which nivolumab, ipilimumab, aspirin, low-dose cyclophosphamide and low-dose radiotherapy were combined. Eligible patients had advanced, TIL-negative solid tumors. This sample was sequenced with an Illumina HiSeq 2500. To make first-strand cDNA, Superscript III was used along with a set of TRAV- and TRBV-specific primers so that both the TCRalpha and TCRbeta chains were covered. TCRs were amplified with Phusion for 15 to 20 PCR cycles, with a constant-region primer paired with the adapter attached to the V primers. The isolated mRNA was amplified using the MessageAmp II aRNA Amplification Kit, with in vitro transcription performed for less than 20 hours at 37 degrees C. The Dynabeads mRNA DIRECT Purification Kit was used to isolate the mRNA for TCR sequencing. A second approximately 25-cycle Phusion PCR added indexed Illumina adapters, and products were purified with AMPure XP beads. As for how the authors treated the data: Using custom Perl scripts, TCR sequences that encoded the same protein were pooled, out-of-frame sequences were dropped, and the abundance of each clonotype was calculated. The analysis excluded TCR sequences that were supported by just one read. Repertoire metrics included Shannon entropy, Gini index, clonality, richness, and frequency of TCRs shared between repertoires. The raw public reads went through TCRdb reprocessing: fastp at Q25, MiXCR clone calling, in-frame beta chains kept. Rows matching on CDR3 protein sequence are summarized as one entry with the most common DNA and genes. The authors' filters were not applied to this entry. For this sample there are roughly 100,000 distinct CDR3 sequences; 20% appear just once. 4.1% of the sample is held by the ten biggest clonotypes.

The CDR1 and CDR2 encoded by the germline V gene (reference sequence) are LNHNV and YYDKDF. V and J lose 3 bases and 0 bases, and a span of 6 bases separates them. There are 13 amino acids in the CDR3, from cysteine to phenylalanine inclusive. The only DNA kept is the CDR3, 39 bases in frame from the first base. The rearranged segments are TRBV15 and TRBJ2-7, with no confidently assigned D gene. The clonotype originates from a male donor with prostate cancer. The specimen comprised PBMCs, sampled after low-dose radiotherapy plus immunotherapy. The CDR3 amino acid sequence is: CATSSGYSYEQYF. The DNA reads as follows: TGTGCCACCAGCAGTGGGTACTCCTACGAGCAGTACTTC.